This T cell receptor (beta chain) appears in the sequencing data of a study of T-cell reconstitution after alpha-beta-depleted transplantation in children. Regarding the study as a whole: Expanded clones from the graft, numbering several hundred, reportedly supplied alpha-beta T cells about two months after transplant. One year post-transplant, T-cell counts and diversity were largely derived from T cells produced anew. Surviving recipient T cells and intrathymic progenitors accounted for some patients' high TCRbeta diversity at day 60.

There are 14 residues in the CDR3. V shed 8 bases, J shed 4 bases, and the junction held 7 bases outside the gene matches. Germline V gives CDR1 SEHNR, CDR2 FQNEAQ (reference sequence). With regard to this clonotype: Its antigen is undetermined.

As it was prepared, the TCRbeta library received unique molecular identifiers. Each CDR3 protein is one row after TCRdb ran MiXCR on the PCR reads. The sample includes around 960,000 distinct CDR3 sequences, under 30% of them seen just once. The source of this sequence is a boy younger than two who had a stem cell transplant for SCID, so the T cells may come from the graft donor. V is TRBV7-9 and J is TRBJ2-2; 7 bases agree with TRBD1. Sequenced here: PBMCs, mostly from graft donor cells, sampled 360 days after TCRalphabeta/CD19-depleted stem cell transplant. This chain's CDR3 is CASEQGIGTGELFF. The CDR3, as DNA: TGTGCCAGCGAACAGGGGATAGGCACCGGGGAGCTGTTTTTT. Full variable domain (rest looked up from reference TRBV7-9 and TRBJ2-2): DTGVSQNPRHKITKRGQNVTFRCDPISEHNRLYWYRQTLGQGPEFLTYFQNEAQLEKSRLLSDRFSAERPKGSFSTLEIQRTEQGDSAMYLCASEQGIGTGELFFGEGSRLTVL.